Each of the 23 T cell receptor beta chains below was sequenced from the same sample in a study of CD4+ T cells in melanoma. Profiled with immunoSEQ multiplex PCR; TCRdb holds only in-frame clones, not every one. The profile shows around 50,000 clones, 80% to 90% of them singletons. Sequencing used peripheral blood. The receptor set was obtained from a human donor with melanoma.

The V and J genes are TRBV5-1 and TRBJ2-3, with D hard to call. CDR3 length: 13 residues. In germline, CDR1 is SGHRS, CDR2 YFSETQ. V lost 1 base, J lost 4 bases, and 7 bases lay in between. CDR3 nucleotide sequence: TGCGCCAGCAGCTTGCGGGTTTCAGATACGCAGTATTTT. It is translated as CASSLRVSDTQYF.

The rearrangement links TRBV19 to TRBJ1-3; D gene unclear. Germline V gene data show CDR1 as LNHDA and CDR2 as SQIVND (reference sequence). This CDR3 has 15 residues. V was cut by 3 bases and J by 3 bases, with 12 bases left in between. CDR3 nucleotide sequence: TGTGCCAGTAGTATCGAGGGCGGACGTGGAAACACCATATATTTT. This gives the protein CASSIEGGRGNTIYF. Based on the CDR3 plus reference TRBV19 and TRBJ1-3, the full variable domain is DGGITQSPKYLFRKEGQNVTLSCEQNLNHDAMYWYRQDPGQGLRLIYYSQIVNDFQKGDIAEGYSVSREKKESFPLTVTSAQKNPTAFYLCASSIEGGRGNTIYFGEGSWLTVV.

The J gene is TRBJ2-3, the V gene TRBV5-1; D remains ambiguous. The CDR3 runs to 18 residues. V was clipped by 1 base and J by 3 bases, with 21 bases between them. In germline, CDR1 is SGHRS, CDR2 YFSETQ. For the CDR3, the DNA is TGCGCCAGCAGCTTGCGTGGTGAAAGTCGCCGTCTTACAGATACGCAGTATTTT. Protein sequence: CASSLRGESRRLTDTQYF.

The chain links TRBV7-3 to TRBJ2-1, with D possibly TRBD1 on 6 matching bases. Trimming removed 5 bases from V and 3 bases from J, with 14 bases in between. This CDR3 has 15 amino acids. Germline CDR1 SGHTA, CDR2 FQGTGA. CDR3 coding DNA: TGTGCCAGCAGCGCAGGACAGATGAGCTACAATGAGCAGTTCTTC. Translated: CASSAGQMSYNEQFF.

V is TRBV5-1 and J is TRBJ1-6, with TRBD1 identical over 7 bases. Trimming took 4 bases from V and 0 from J; bases not matched to a gene: 7. In germline, CDR1 is SGHRS, CDR2 YFSETQ. There are 17 residues in the CDR3. CDR3 coding DNA: TGCGCCAGCAGCGTTGAGGGGGCCAGCTCCTATAATTCACCCCTCCACTTT. This sequence encodes CASSVEGASSYNSPLHF.

This clone has just a few counts. V usage is TRBV29-1 and J usage is TRBJ1-2, with a possible D match to TRBD1 (5 bases). Looked up from germline, CDR1 is SQVTM and CDR2 is ANQGSEA. The germline V and J ends were trimmed by 2 bases and 7 bases, with 14 bases remaining between them. This CDR3 region has 13 residues. CDR3: CSVESGGAPGYTF. CDR3 coding DNA: TGCAGCGTTGAAAGCGGTGGGGCTCCTGGCTACACCTTC. Combining the CDR3 with reference TRBV29-1 and TRBJ1-2 gives the whole variable domain SAVISQKPSRDICQRGTSLTIQCQVDSQVTMMFWYRQQPGQSLTLIATANQGSEATYESGFVIDKFPISRPNLTFSTLTVSNMSPEDSSIYLCSVESGGAPGYTFGSGTRLTVV.

The V gene is TRBV30, the J gene TRBJ1-2; 10 bases match TRBD1. From germline, CDR1 is GTSNPN and CDR2 SVGIG (reference sequence). After removal of 4 bases from V and 3 bases from J, the junction contained 2 bases not matched to a gene. The CDR3 totals 13 residues. The CDR3 sequence: CAWKDRGHYGYTF. The CDR3 DNA reads TGTGCCTGGAAAGACAGGGGGCACTATGGCTACACCTTC.

CDR3 residues: CSVSFRDGPYEQYF. CDR3 sequence (DNA): TGCAGCGTGTCTTTTAGGGACGGGCCCTACGAGCAGTACTTC. The chain recombines TRBV29-1 with TRBJ2-7, with D perhaps TRBD1 or TRBD2 (5 bases each). Germline V gene lookup returns CDR1 SQVTM and CDR2 ANQGSEA. Trimming took 6 bases from V and 2 from J, leaving 17 bases between them. The CDR3 consists of 14 residues.

The V gene is TRBV7-8, the J gene TRBJ2-3; TRBD2 matches 11 bases. Per the germline V gene, CDR1 is SGHVS and CDR2 is FQNEAQ. V shed 0 bases and J 2 bases; nucleotides not matched to a gene: 1. The CDR3 is 16 residues long. CDR3 sequence (DNA): TGTGCCAGCAGCTTAGCACTAGCGGGGGCCACAGATACGCAGTATTTT. Translating gives CASSLALAGATDTQYF.

The chain employs TRBV11-2 and TRBJ2-7; D remains unclear. Germline assignment: CDR1 SGHAT and CDR2 FQNNGV. The CDR3 loop spans 13 amino acids. The V gene lost 2 bases and the J gene lost 3 bases, with 8 bases spanning the gap. CDR3 amino acids: CASSLTDYYEQYF. The DNA of the CDR3 is TGTGCCAGCAGCTTAACAGATTACTACGAGCAGTACTTC.

The V and J genes are TRBV13 and TRBJ2-3; D not resolved. Trimming cost V 5 bases and J 5 bases, with 8 bases left between them. From germline, CDR1 is PRHDT and CDR2 FYEKMQ (reference sequence). This CDR3 is built from 12 residues. The CDR3 DNA sequence: TGTGCCAGCAGCCCTAGGGTAGATACGCAGTATTTT. Translation gives CASSPRVDTQYF.

The table lists this clone with a count of one. This sequence joins TRBV11-2 and TRBJ1-2; 7 bases align to TRBD1. The germline V gene has CDR1 SGHAT and CDR2 FQNNGV. This CDR3 comprises 13 residues. J gave up 6 bases and V 5 bases, and 6 bases lay outside the gene matches. In DNA form, the CDR3 reads TGTGCCAGCAGCCCTATCGGGACAGATGGCTACACCTTC. Residues: CASSPIGTDGYTF.

The chain has TRBV5-1 and TRBJ2-2, with a possible D match to TRBD1 (6 bases). This CDR3 is 17 amino acids long. With 0 bases removed from V and 0 bases from J, the gap between germline ends came to 12 bases. In germline, CDR1 is SGHRS, CDR2 YFSETQ. CDR3 DNA: TGCGCCAGCAGCTTGGTGTGGACAGTTTCGAACACCGGGGAGCTGTTTTTT. Translation: CASSLVWTVSNTGELFF. Looking up the rest from reference TRBV5-1 and TRBJ2-2 gives the full variable domain: KAGVTQTPRYLIKTRGQQVTLSCSPISGHRSVSWYQQTPGQGLQFLFEYFSETQRNKGNFPGRFSGRQFSNSRSEMNVSTLELGDSALYLCASSLVWTVSNTGELFFGEGSRLTVL.

The rearrangement uses TRBV7-2 and TRBJ2-7; D is undetermined. V dropped 4 bases and J dropped 3 bases, with 4 bases sitting between them. The CDR3 covers 11 residues. The germline gives CDR1 SGHTA, CDR2 FQGNSA. The CDR3 spells CASSSNYEQYF. CDR3 DNA sequence: TGTGCCAGCAGCTCGAACTACGAGCAGTACTTC.

The chain combines TRBV6-5 with TRBJ1-2; D gene unclear. Between the trimmed V and J ends, which lost 5 bases and 8 bases, there was a span of 15 bases. Per the germline V gene, CDR1 is MNHEY and CDR2 is SVGAGI. The CDR3 has 13 amino acids. CDR3 loop: CASSEGSASGYTF. The CDR3 DNA follows: TGTGCCAGCAGTGAAGGCAGTGCTTCGGGCTACACCTTC.

The rearrangement uses TRBV19 and TRBJ1-2; the D is unclear. CDR3 length equals 12 residues. Trimming shortened V by 5 bases and J by 3 bases, and 7 bases separated the two germline ends. The germline V gene has CDR1 LNHDA and CDR2 SQIVND (reference sequence). The CDR3: CASSRGDYGYTF. The CDR3 nucleotides read TGTGCCAGTAGTCGTGGGGACTATGGCTACACCTTC.

This clone was recorded once. Its ends do not fully match the called genes, so a read error is possible. The chain is built from TRBV5-1 and TRBJ1-1; no definite D call. The germline gives CDR1 SGHRS, CDR2 YFSETQ. This CDR3 is 13 amino acids long. The CDR3 coding sequence is TGCGCCAGCGGGGTCGTGGGGAACCCTGAAGCTTTCTTT. Translating it yields CASGVVGNPEAFF.

The V and J genes are TRBV5-6 and TRBJ2-7, with D perhaps TRBD1 (5 bases). The CDR3 spans 16 residues. Germline V gives CDR1 SGHDT, CDR2 YYEEEE. Trimming removed 3 bases at V and 1 base at J, with 17 bases between. Here the CDR3 reads CASSSGSGWGSYEQYF. The CDR3 bases are TGTGCCAGCAGCTCCGGATCAGGGTGGGGTTCCTACGAGCAGTACTTC.

The V gene is TRBV6-6, the J gene TRBJ1-1; 10 nucleotides match TRBD1. This CDR3 has 15 amino acids. Germline V gives CDR1 MNHNY, CDR2 SVGAGI (reference sequence). V was pared by 7 bases and J by 5 bases, with 10 bases of the junction left unmatched. The CDR3 sequence: CASTSRDRGRTEAFF. CDR3 sequence (DNA): TGTGCCAGCACGTCCCGGGACAGGGGTAGGACTGAAGCTTTCTTT.

The CDR3 DNA follows: TGTGCCAGCAGCCCTAGAATCCTGGGATACGAGCAGTACTTC. Protein sequence: CASSPRILGYEQYF. The rearrangement uses TRBV6-6 and TRBJ2-7; D gene unclear. The CDR3 has 14 amino acids. The germline V gene encodes CDR1 MNHNY and CDR2 SVGAGI (reference sequence). The V and J ends lost 6 bases and 4 bases respectively, with 16 bases between them.

The rearrangement links TRBV9 to TRBJ1-5, with D unresolved. Per the germline V gene, CDR1 is SGDLS and CDR2 is YYNGEE. The V end lost 2 bases, the J end lost 2 bases, and 11 bases lay between the germline ends. The length of the CDR3 is 15 residues. Here the CDR3 reads CASSVDYRGNQPQHF. CDR3 DNA sequence: TGTGCCAGCAGCGTTGATTATCGGGGCAATCAGCCCCAGCATTTT.

The rearrangement links TRBV11-3 to TRBJ2-7, with 7 positions matching TRBD1. Germline CDR1 and CDR2: SGHNT and YENEEA. V trimming: 5 bases; J trimming: 4 bases; junction bases outside the gene matches: 11. This CDR3 spans 15 amino acids. The CDR3 loop reads CASSDRDSLRYEQYF. In nucleotides, the CDR3 is TGTGCCAGCAGCGACCGGGACAGTCTTAGGTACGAGCAGTACTTC.

The chain has TRBV27 and TRBJ2-6; no firm D call. V lost 7 bases and J 0 bases, leaving 7 bases between the germline ends. This CDR3 is built from 14 residues. From germline, CDR1 is MNHEY and CDR2 SMNVEV (reference sequence). The CDR3 is CASTTSSGANVLTF. The DNA of the CDR3 is TGTGCCAGCACCACGAGCTCTGGGGCCAACGTCCTGACTTTC.